A single sample is the source of the 15 T cell receptor beta chains below, sequenced in a study of PD-1 blockade in classical Hodgkin lymphoma. Every patient was affected by relapse after autologous stem cell transplantation, while exposure to brentuximab vedotin was not uniform. Libraries were prepared by immunoSEQ multiplex PCR; TCRdb keeps only in-frame clonotypes and omits some of them. Among some 100,000 clones listed, about nine tenths were seen once. The source material was peripheral blood mononuclear cells (PBMCs), sampled at baseline. These receptors originate from a human donor with classical Hodgkin lymphoma.

The DNA of the CDR3 is TGTGCCAGCAGTTCCCATTCCTACGAGCAGTACTTC. Protein product: CASSSHSYEQYF. The J gene is TRBJ2-7, the V gene TRBV6-6; D not certain. The CDR3 has 12 residues. The ends were cut back, 4 bases at V and 1 base at J, with 5 bases in the middle. The germline gives CDR1 MNHNY, CDR2 SVGAGI (reference sequence).

The chain has TRBV6-5 and TRBJ2-3; D may be TRBD2 (6 bases). CDR3 size: 13 residues. Trimming removed 5 bases at V and 8 bases at J, with 14 bases between. The V gene's germline CDR1 is MNHEY and CDR2 SVGAGI. The CDR3 region is CASSAQRGSTQYF. The CDR3 DNA is TGTGCCAGCAGTGCTCAACGGGGGTCTACGCAGTATTTT.

This chain links TRBV10-1 with TRBJ2-7; no definite D call. The ends were cut back, 2 bases at V and 2 bases at J, with 7 bases in the middle. CDR1 is WNHNN and CDR2 is SYGVQD in the germline V gene (reference sequence). This CDR3 spans 13 amino acids. In DNA, the CDR3 is TGCGCCAGCAGTGAGGAGTCTACCTACGAGCAGTACTTC. Translating it yields CASSEESTYEQYF.

This chain uses TRBV27 with TRBJ2-1, with 9 bases aligning to TRBD1. From germline, CDR1 is MNHEY and CDR2 SMNVEV (reference sequence). The ends lost 4 bases at V and 0 bases at J; junction bases unmatched: 16. The CDR3 totals 20 residues. The chain's CDR3 is CASSYAGTGPFRSSYNEQFF. The CDR3 DNA reads TGTGCCAGCAGTTACGCCGGGACAGGGCCCTTTAGAAGCTCCTACAATGAGCAGTTCTTC.

This chain links TRBV5-1 with TRBJ2-5, with D perhaps matching TRBD1 or TRBD2 (5 bases each). Looked up from germline, CDR1 is SGHRS and CDR2 is YFSETQ. V shed 7 bases and J shed 4 bases, with 20 bases lying between them. The CDR3 has 15 amino acids. CDR3 region: CASRGDGRDGETQYF. In DNA, the CDR3 is TGCGCCAGCCGGGGCGACGGCCGGGACGGAGAGACCCAGTACTTC.

The chain uses TRBV6-5 and TRBJ1-5; unclear D gene. Germline loops: CDR1 MNHEY, CDR2 SVGAGI. Deletions cut 6 bases from V and 5 bases from J, with 11 bases between. The CDR3 length is 13 residues. CDR3 nucleotides: TGTGCCAGCAGCCCCTTCCCGGATCAGCCCCAGCATTTT. As protein: CASSPFPDQPQHF.

The CDR3 region is CASSFGLAGTDTQYF. The CDR3 DNA sequence: TGTGCCAGCAGCTTTGGACTAGCGGGGACAGATACGCAGTATTTT. The chain uses TRBV7-6 and TRBJ2-3, with TRBD2 matching over 12 bases. The V and J ends lost 3 bases and 3 bases, in that order; junction bases with no gene match: 1. CDR3 length equals 15 residues. The germline V gene encodes CDR1 SGHVS and CDR2 FNYEAQ.

This clone showed up just once. V gene TRBV10-3 combines with J gene TRBJ1-2, with a weak D call TRBD1 (5 bases). The CDR3 length is 14 residues. V lost 6 bases and J lost 3, with 14 bases in between. CDR1 is ENHRY and CDR2 is SYGVKD in the germline V gene. In nucleotides, the CDR3 is TGTGCCATCAGAGGCCGGGACCGAGACTATGGCTACACCTTC. Translating gives CAIRGRDRDYGYTF.

This chain links TRBV6-4 with TRBJ1-2; TRBD1 aligns across 9 bases. Germline V lookup: CDR1 MRHNA, CDR2 SNTAGT. The CDR3 consists of 13 residues. The junction had 6 bases not matched to a gene; V was cut back by 5 bases and J by 8 bases. As DNA, the CDR3 is TGTGCCAGCAGTCAAGGGACAGGGACAGGCTACACCTTC. Amino acid sequence: CASSQGTGTGYTF.

The chain is built from TRBV7-9 and TRBJ2-5; D unclear. Germline assignment: CDR1 SEHNR and CDR2 FQNEAQ (reference sequence). The V and J ends lost 1 base and 4 bases respectively, with 7 bases between them. The CDR3 contains 13 residues. The CDR3 reads CASSLVGLETQYF. CDR3 nucleotides: TGTGCCAGCAGCTTAGTAGGTTTAGAGACCCAGTACTTC.

V usage is TRBV28 and J usage is TRBJ1-5; possible D gene TRBD1, 5 bases. Germline CDR1 is MDHEN and CDR2 is SYDVKM. There are 15 residues in the CDR3. V was cut by 3 bases and J by 2 bases, with 11 bases left in between. The CDR3 is CASSFSGKGNQPQHF. CDR3 sequence (DNA): TGTGCCAGCAGTTTTTCAGGGAAGGGCAATCAGCCCCAGCATTTT.

This sequence joins TRBV9 and TRBJ2-7; 14 nucleotides line up with TRBD2. V was pared by 3 bases and J by 3 bases, with 2 bases of the junction left unmatched. The CDR3 is made up of 15 amino acids. Per germline, CDR1 SGDLS and CDR2 YYNGEE. The CDR3 bases are TGTGCCAGCAGCGAGGGACTAGCGGGAGACTACGAGCAGTACTTC. It codes for CASSEGLAGDYEQYF.

The chain has TRBV27 and TRBJ1-5; no clear D gene. The V end lost 5 bases, the J end lost 3 bases, and 8 bases lay between the germline ends. This CDR3 comprises 13 residues. CDR1 and CDR2 (germline): MNHEY, SMNVEV (reference sequence). CDR3 nucleotide sequence: TGTGCCAGCAGTCTCTGGATCAATCAGCCCCAGCATTTT. It specifies CASSLWINQPQHF.

The rearrangement links TRBV6-1 to TRBJ2-7; the match to TRBD1 covers 7 bases. J was trimmed by 8 bases and V by 2 bases; bases with no gene match: 15. The CDR3 length is 16 residues. From germline, CDR1 is MNHNS and CDR2 SASEGT. This CDR3 is CASSEMRGREAPQQYF. The CDR3 DNA sequence: TGTGCCAGCAGTGAAATGAGGGGGCGAGAGGCTCCCCAGCAGTACTTC.

This clone was seen a few times. The gene calls are TRBV19 and TRBJ2-7, with 9 bases matching TRBD1. V lost 6 bases to trimming and J lost 4 bases; unmatched junction nucleotides: 7. This CDR3 has 14 residues. Per germline, CDR1 LNHDA and CDR2 SQIVND (reference sequence). The CDR3 reads CASSTGTGRYEQYF. CDR3 nucleotides: TGTGCCAGTAGCACCGGGACAGGGAGATACGAGCAGTACTTC.